This TCR beta chain was identified in a study of graft-versus-host responses after intestinal transplantation. V lost 1 base to trimming and J lost 8 bases; unmatched junction nucleotides: 15. Germline V gene sequence: CDR1 KGHSH, CDR2 LQKENI. The CDR3 spans 18 residues. Here immunoSEQ multiplex PCR was the method, and the copy in TCRdb shows in-frame clones only, minus some. The table lists just under 65,000 clones, roughly 90% of them singletons. From the graft tissue, intraepithelial and lamina propria lymphocytes were released through processing. The rearrangement links TRBV18 to TRBJ1-2, with 11 bases fitting TRBD1. This TCR came from a human patient who received an intestinal transplant, so some T cells may come from the graft donor. Sequenced material: ileum tissue, taken 350 to 400 days after transplant. In DNA, the CDR3 is TGTGCCAGCTCACCACAACGGACAGGGGGCGACCCCCTTAAGGGCTACACCTTC. Its protein product is CASSPQRTGGDPLKGYTF.